This T cell receptor beta chain was sequenced for a study of CD8+CD57+ T cells in acquired aplastic anemia. Study-level background: Sorted CD4+ plus CD8+ cells gave DNA averaging about 3.2 ug.

It was patients with CD8+CD57+ cell expansion by flow cytometry who were chosen for sequencing. Therapy had not been given to patients before blood sampling. Profiling of TCR beta VDJ combinations and CDR3 sequences used genomic DNA as template. TCRdb redid the calling of the reads with MiXCR, one entry per CDR3 protein. The repertoire holds hundreds of thousands of distinct CDR3 sequences, around 33% seen once, with 0.8% to 0.85% in the top ten. Whole-study results and caveats: A significant difference in CD8+ Simpson's diversity between patients and controls was not found. There were roughly 30 CD8+ CDR3 sequences that occurred in both patients and controls.

The table lists this clonotype with many counts. Its antigen is still unknown. This TCR was recovered from a human donor with aplastic anemia. The sample comprised sorted CD4+, CD8+, or CD8+CD57+ T cells (not recorded which) from PBMCs.

CDR3 protein: CASSFGAGDTEAFF. For the CDR3, the DNA is TGTGCCAGCAGCTTTGGGGCGGGGGACACTGAAGCTTTCTTT. V is TRBV7-2 and J is TRBJ1-1, with a possible D match to TRBD1 (5 bases). With 3 bases removed from V and 3 bases from J, the gap between germline ends came to 11 bases. This CDR3 contains 14 residues. Germline V CDR1 and CDR2: SGHTA, FQGNSA.